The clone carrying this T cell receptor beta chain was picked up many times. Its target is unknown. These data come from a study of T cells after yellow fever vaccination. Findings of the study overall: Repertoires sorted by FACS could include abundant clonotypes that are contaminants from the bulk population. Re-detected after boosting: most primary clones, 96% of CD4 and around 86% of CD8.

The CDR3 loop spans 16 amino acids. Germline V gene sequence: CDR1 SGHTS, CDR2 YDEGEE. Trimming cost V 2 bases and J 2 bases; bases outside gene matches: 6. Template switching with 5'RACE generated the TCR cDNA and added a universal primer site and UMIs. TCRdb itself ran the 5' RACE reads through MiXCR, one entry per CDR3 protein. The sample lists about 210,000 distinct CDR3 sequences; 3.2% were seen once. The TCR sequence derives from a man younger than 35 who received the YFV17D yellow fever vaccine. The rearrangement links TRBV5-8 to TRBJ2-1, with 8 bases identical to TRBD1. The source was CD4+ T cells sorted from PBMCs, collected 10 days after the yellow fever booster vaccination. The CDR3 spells CASSFFQGATYNEQFF. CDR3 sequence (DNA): TGTGCCAGCAGCTTCTTCCAGGGGGCTACCTACAATGAGCAGTTCTTC.